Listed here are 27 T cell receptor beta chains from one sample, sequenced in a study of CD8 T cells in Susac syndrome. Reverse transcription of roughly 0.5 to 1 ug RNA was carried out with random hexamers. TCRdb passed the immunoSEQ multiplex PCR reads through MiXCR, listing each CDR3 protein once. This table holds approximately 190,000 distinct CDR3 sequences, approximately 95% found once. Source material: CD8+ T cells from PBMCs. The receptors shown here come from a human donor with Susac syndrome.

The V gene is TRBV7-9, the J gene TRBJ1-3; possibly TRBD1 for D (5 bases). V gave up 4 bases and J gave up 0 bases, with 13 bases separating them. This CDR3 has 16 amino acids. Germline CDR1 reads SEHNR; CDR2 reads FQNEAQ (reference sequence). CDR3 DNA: TGTGCCAGCAGCTCCCCGGACATGAGCTCTGGAAACACCATATATTTT. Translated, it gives CASSSPDMSSGNTIYF.

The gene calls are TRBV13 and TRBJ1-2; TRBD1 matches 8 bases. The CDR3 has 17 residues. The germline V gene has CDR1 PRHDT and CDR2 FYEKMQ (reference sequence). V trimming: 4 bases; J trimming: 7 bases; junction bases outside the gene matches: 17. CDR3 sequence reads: CASSSRTGSSHLGGYTF. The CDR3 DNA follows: TGTGCCAGCAGCTCAAGGACAGGGAGTTCCCATTTGGGTGGCTACACCTTC. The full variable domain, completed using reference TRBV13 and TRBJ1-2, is AAGVIQSPRHLIKEKRETATLKCYPIPRHDTVYWYQQGPGQDPQFLISFYEKMQSDKGSIPDRFSAQQFSDYHSELNMSSLELGDSALYFCASSSRTGSSHLGGYTFGSGTRLTVV.

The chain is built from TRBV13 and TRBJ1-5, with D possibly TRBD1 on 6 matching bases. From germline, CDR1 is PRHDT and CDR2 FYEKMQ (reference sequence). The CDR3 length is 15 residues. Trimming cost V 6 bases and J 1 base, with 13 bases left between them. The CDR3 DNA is TGTGCCAGCAGTTACAGGGTTGACAGCAATCAGCCCCAGCATTTT. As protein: CASSYRVDSNQPQHF.

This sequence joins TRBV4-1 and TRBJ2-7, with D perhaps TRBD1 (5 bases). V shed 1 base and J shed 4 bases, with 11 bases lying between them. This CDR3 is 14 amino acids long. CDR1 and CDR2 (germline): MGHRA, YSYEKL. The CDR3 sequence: CASSQGRVSYEQYF. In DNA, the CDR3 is TGCGCCAGCAGCCAAGGCAGGGTATCGTACGAGCAGTACTTC.

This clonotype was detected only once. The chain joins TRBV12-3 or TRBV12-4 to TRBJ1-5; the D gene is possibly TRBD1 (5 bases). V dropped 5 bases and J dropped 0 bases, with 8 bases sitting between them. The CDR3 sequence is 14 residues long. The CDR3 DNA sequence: TGTGCCAGCAGTAGCGGGACTAGCAATCAGCCCCAGCATTTT. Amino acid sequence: CASSSGTSNQPQHF.

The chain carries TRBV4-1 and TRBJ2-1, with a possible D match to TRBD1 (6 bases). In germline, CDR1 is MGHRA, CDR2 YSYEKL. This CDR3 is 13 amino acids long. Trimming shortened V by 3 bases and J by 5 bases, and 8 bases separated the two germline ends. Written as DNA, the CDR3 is TGCGCCAGCAGCCACCAGGGGAACAATGAGCAGTTCTTC. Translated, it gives CASSHQGNNEQFF.

The CDR3: CSAAPGQEPPTF. CDR3 coding DNA: TGCAGTGCTGCCCCGGGACAGGAACCACCCACCTTC. V and J are TRBV20-1 and TRBJ1-2, with 8 nucleotides matching TRBD1. The CDR3 has 12 amino acids. With V trimmed by 5 bases and J by 13 bases, 12 bases remained unmatched. Germline loops: CDR1 DFQATT, CDR2 SNEGSKA (reference sequence).

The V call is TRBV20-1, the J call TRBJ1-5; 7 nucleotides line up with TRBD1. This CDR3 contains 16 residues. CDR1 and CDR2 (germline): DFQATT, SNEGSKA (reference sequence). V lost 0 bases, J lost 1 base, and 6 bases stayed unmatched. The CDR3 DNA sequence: TGCAGTGCTAGAGATTCCGGGACAGCGAGCAATCAGCCCCAGCATTTT. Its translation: CSARDSGTASNQPQHF.

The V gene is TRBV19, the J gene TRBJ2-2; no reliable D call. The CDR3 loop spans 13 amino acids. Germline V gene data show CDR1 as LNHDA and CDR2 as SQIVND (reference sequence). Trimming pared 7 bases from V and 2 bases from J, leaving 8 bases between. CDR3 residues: CASITHNTGELFF. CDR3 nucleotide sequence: TGTGCCAGTATCACACATAACACCGGGGAGCTGTTTTTT.

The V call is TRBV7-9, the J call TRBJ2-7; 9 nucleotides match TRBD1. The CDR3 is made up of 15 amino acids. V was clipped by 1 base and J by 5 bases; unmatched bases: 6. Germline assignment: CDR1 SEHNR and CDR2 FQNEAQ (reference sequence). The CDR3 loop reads CASSLVGQGAHEQYF. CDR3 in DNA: TGTGCCAGCAGCTTAGTGGGACAGGGAGCCCACGAGCAGTACTTC.

The CDR3 bases are TGTGCCAGCAGCTCATTAGCGGGAGCGGACAATGAGCAGTTCTTC. Translation: CASSSLAGADNEQFF. The gene calls are TRBV7-9 and TRBJ2-1; 9 bases align to TRBD2. From germline, CDR1 is SEHNR and CDR2 FQNEAQ (reference sequence). This CDR3 contains 15 residues. Germline trimming cut 4 bases from V and 5 bases from J; bases unmatched to any gene: 6.

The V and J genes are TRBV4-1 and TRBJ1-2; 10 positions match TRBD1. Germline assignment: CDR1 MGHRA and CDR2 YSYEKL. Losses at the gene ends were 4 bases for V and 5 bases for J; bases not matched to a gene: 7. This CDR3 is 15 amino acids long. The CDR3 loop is CASSLRGQGEYGYTF. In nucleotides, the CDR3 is TGCGCCAGCAGCCTCCGAGGACAGGGGGAGTATGGCTACACCTTC.

The CDR3 spells CASSQEPFSGNEQFF. CDR3 nucleotide sequence: TGCGCCAGCAGCCAAGAACCCTTTAGCGGGAATGAGCAGTTCTTC. The chain has TRBV4-1 and TRBJ2-1; 7 nucleotides agree with TRBD2. The CDR3 runs 15 residues. J lost 7 bases, V lost 0 bases, and 6 bases had no gene match. Germline assignment: CDR1 MGHRA and CDR2 YSYEKL.

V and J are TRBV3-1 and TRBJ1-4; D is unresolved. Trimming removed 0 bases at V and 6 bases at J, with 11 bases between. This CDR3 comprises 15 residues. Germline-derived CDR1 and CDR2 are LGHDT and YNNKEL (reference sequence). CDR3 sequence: CASSQDQGSDEKLFF. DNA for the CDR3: TGTGCCAGCAGCCAAGATCAAGGATCTGATGAAAAACTGTTTTTT.

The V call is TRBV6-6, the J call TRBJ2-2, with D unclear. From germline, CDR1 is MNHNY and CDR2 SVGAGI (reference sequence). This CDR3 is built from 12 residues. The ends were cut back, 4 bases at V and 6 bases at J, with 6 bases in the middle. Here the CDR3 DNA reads TGTGCCAGCAGTTCCGTTGCCGGGGAGCTGTTTTTT. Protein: CASSSVAGELFF.

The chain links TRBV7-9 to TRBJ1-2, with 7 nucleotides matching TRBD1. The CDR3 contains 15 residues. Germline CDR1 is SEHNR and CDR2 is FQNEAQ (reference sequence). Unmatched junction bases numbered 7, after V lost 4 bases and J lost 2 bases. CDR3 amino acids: CASSSTGTVNYGYTF. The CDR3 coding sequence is TGTGCCAGCAGCTCAACCGGGACAGTAAACTATGGCTACACCTTC.

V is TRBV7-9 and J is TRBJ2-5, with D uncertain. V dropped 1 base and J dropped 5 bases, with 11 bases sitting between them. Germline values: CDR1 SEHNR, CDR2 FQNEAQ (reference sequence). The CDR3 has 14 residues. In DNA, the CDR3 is TGTGCCAGCAGCTTAGTCCCCTCCATCGAGACCCAGTACTTC. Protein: CASSLVPSIETQYF.

DNA for the CDR3: TGCGCCAGTCAGGGGGGGGCAGGCACAGATACGCAGTATTTT. It encodes CASQGGAGTDTQYF. V is TRBV4-1 and J is TRBJ2-3; perhaps D is TRBD1 or TRBD2 (7 bases each). CDR1 and CDR2 (germline): MGHRA, YSYEKL. This CDR3 comprises 14 residues. V was pared by 9 bases and J by 1 base, with 14 bases between.

This CDR3 is CASSPDRGLETQYF. The CDR3 region has the DNA TGTGCCAGCAGTCCGGACAGGGGATTGGAGACCCAGTACTTC. The V and J genes are TRBV12-3 or TRBV12-4 and TRBJ2-5; TRBD1 agrees at 9 bases. Unmatched junction bases numbered 6, after V lost 5 bases and J lost 5 bases. This CDR3 spans 14 amino acids.

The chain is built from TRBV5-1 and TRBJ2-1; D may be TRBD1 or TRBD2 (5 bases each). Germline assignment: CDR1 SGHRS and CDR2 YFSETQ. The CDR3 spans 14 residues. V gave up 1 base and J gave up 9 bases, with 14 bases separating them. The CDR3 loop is CASSLPGATGEQFF. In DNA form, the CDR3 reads TGCGCCAGCAGCTTGCCCGGGGCGACCGGTGAGCAGTTCTTC.

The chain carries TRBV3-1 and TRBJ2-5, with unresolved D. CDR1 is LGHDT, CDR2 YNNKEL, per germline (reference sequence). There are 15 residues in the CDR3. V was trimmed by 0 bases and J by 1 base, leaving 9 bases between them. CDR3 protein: CASSQDKGFQETQYF. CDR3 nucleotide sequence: TGTGCCAGCAGCCAAGATAAGGGCTTCCAAGAGACCCAGTACTTC.

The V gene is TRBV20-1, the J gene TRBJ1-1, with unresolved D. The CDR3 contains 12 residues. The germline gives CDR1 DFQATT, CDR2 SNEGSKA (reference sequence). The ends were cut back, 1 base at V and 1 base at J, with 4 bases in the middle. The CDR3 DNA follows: TGCAGTGCTAGAGGGGGGAACACTGAAGCTTTCTTT. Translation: CSARGGNTEAFF.

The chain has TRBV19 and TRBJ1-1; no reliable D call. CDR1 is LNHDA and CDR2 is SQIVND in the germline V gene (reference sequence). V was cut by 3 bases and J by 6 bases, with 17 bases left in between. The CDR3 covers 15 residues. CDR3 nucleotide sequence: TGTGCCAGTAGTATCTTCGAATACCCTCGTCCTGAAGCTTTCTTT. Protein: CASSIFEYPRPEAFF. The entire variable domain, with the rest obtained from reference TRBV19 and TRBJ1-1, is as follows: DGGITQSPKYLFRKEGQNVTLSCEQNLNHDAMYWYRQDPGQGLRLIYYSQIVNDFQKGDIAEGYSVSREKKESFPLTVTSAQKNPTAFYLCASSIFEYPRPEAFFGQGTRLTVV.

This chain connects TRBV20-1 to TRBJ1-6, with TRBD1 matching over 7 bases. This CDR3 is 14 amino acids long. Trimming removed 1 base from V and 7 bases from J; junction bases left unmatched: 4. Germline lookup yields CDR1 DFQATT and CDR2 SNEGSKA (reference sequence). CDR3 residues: CSARVGQENSPLHF. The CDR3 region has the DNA TGCAGTGCTAGAGTCGGACAGGAAAATTCACCCCTCCACTTT.

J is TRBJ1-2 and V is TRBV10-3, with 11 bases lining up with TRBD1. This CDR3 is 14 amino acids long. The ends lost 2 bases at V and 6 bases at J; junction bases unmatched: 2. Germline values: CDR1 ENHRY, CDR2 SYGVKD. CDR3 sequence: CAISEGDRGDGYTF. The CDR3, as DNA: TGTGCCATCAGTGAGGGGGACAGGGGGGATGGCTACACCTTC.

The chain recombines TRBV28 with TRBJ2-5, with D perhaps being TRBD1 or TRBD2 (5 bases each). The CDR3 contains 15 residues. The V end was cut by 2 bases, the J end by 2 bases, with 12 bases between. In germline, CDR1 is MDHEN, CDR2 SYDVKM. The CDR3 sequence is CASSLMRGSQETQYF. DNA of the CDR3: TGTGCCAGCAGTTTAATGAGGGGTTCGCAAGAGACCCAGTACTTC. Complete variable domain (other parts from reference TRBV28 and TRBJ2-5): DVKVTQSSRYLVKRTGEKVFLECVQDMDHENMFWYRQDPGLGLRLIYFSYDVKMKEKGDIPEGYSVSREKKERFSLILESASTNQTSMYLCASSLMRGSQETQYFGPGTRLLVL.

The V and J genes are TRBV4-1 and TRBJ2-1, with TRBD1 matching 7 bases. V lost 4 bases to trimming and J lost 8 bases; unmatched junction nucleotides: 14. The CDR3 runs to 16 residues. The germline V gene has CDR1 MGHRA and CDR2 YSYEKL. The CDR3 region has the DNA TGCGCCAGCAGCCCCACCGGGACAGCTCCCTCCTATGAGCAGTTCTTC. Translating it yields CASSPTGTAPSYEQFF.